A selection of T cell receptor beta chains follows, all from one sample in a study of T-cell memory formation after mild COVID-19. In TCRdb, the 5' RACE reads were re-called with MiXCR into one record per CDR3 protein. The sample holds 550,000 to 600,000 distinct CDR3 sequences, 20% to 25% seen once. The material sequenced was PBMCs or a T cell subset sorted from them (not recorded which). The receptor set was obtained from an adult woman who had mild COVID-19 (a few samples of this study predate the infection). Cell type and time point are not known. Each CDR3 is given with its conserved first and last residue. D genes are given only for firm matches. Clone size, where shown, is once, few, many, or a class for clones that have expanded.

v_call	j_call	clone_size	d_call	cdr3_nt	cdr3_aa
TRBV5-4	TRBJ2-6	NA	TRBD1	TGTGCCAGCAGCAAGGACAGGGGCACCTCTGGGGCCAACGTCCTGACTTTC	CASSKDRGTSGANVLTF
TRBV7-2	TRBJ2-2	NA	TRBD2	TGTGCCAGCAGCCCTACTAGCGGGGTCCGTGAGCTGTTTTTT	CASSPTSGVRELFF
TRBV20-1	TRBJ1-1	once	TRBD1	TGCAGTGCTAGACCCACAGGGGCGGGTATTACTGAAGCTTTCTTT	CSARPTGAGITEAFF
TRBV24-1	TRBJ2-7	NA	NA	TGTGCCACCAGTGAGGCCGGGACCACCATGGGGGAGCAGTACTTC	CATSEAGTTMGEQYF
TRBV6-2/TRBV6-3	TRBJ2-1	few	NA	TGTGCCAGCAGTCGGGACTCCGCGGCGGATGAGCAGTTCTTC	CASSRDSAADEQFF
TRBV9	TRBJ2-3	NA	NA	TGTGCCAGCAGCGTCACAGGGAGTTTGGCAGATACGCAGTATTTT	CASSVTGSLADTQYF
TRBV7-9	TRBJ1-3	NA	TRBD1	TGTGCCAGCAGCGCAGGGGGCCCCGTCTCTGGAAACACCATATATTTT	CASSAGGPVSGNTIYF
TRBV6-5	TRBJ2-7	NA	NA	TGTGCCAGCTCACAGGCATCCGAGCAGTACTTC	CASSQASEQYF
TRBV7-6	TRBJ2-7	few	TRBD2	TGTGCCAGCAGCTTACCCACTAGCGGGAGGGACGAGCAGTACTTC	CASSLPTSGRDEQYF
TRBV5-1	TRBJ2-6	NA	TRBD1	TGCGCCAGCAGCACTGGGGACAGGGCCGGGCCTGGGGCCAACGTCCTGACTTTC	CASSTGDRAGPGANVLTF
TRBV5-6	TRBJ2-1	NA	TRBD1	TGTGCCAGCAGCGGGGGACAGGGGGCAGGTGAGCAGTTCTTC	CASSGGQGAGEQFF
TRBV7-9	TRBJ2-7	NA	TRBD1	TGTGCCAGCAGCTCCGGGACAGGGACCGGCGAGCAGTACTTC	CASSSGTGTGEQYF
TRBV7-2	TRBJ2-7	few	TRBD2	TGTGCCAGCAGCTTATCCAGCGGGGTTATTTACGAGCAGTACTTC	CASSLSSGVIYEQYF
TRBV12-3/TRBV12-4	TRBJ1-1	NA	NA	TGTGCCAGCACCTTGGGCGGGATGAACACTGAAGCTTTCTTT	CASTLGGMNTEAFF
TRBV5-6	TRBJ2-4	few	TRBD1	TGTGCCAGCAGCTTGGGTGGACAGGGAAACATTCAGTACTTC	CASSLGGQGNIQYF
TRBV10-3	TRBJ1-1	NA	NA	TGTGCCATCCGGCAGGAGATAACGAACACTGAAGCTTTCTTT	CAIRQEITNTEAFF
TRBV5-1	TRBJ1-4	NA	NA	TGCGCCAGCAGCCCGGGCCATAATGAAAAACTGTTTTTT	CASSPGHNEKLFF
TRBV7-2	TRBJ2-3	many	TRBD2	TGTGCCAGCAGCAGACTAGCGGGAAGGGATACGCAGTATTTT	CASSRLAGRDTQYF
TRBV6-2/TRBV6-3	TRBJ1-2	few	NA	TGTGCCAGCAGTAGGGCGGACTCCTATGGCTACACCTTC	CASSRADSYGYTF
TRBV27	TRBJ1-2	NA	NA	TGTGCCAGCAGTGTATTCCGGGGGAATGGCTACACCTTC	CASSVFRGNGYTF
TRBV7-2	TRBJ1-2	few	NA	TGTGCCAGCAGCTACGACAGCAACTATGGCTACACCTTC	CASSYDSNYGYTF
TRBV5-1	TRBJ2-3	many	TRBD2	TGCGCCAGCAGCTTGGCGGGAGGCCACGGGCCGTGGACCACAGATACGCAGTATTTT	CASSLAGGHGPWTTDTQYF
TRBV20-1	TRBJ2-1	NA	TRBD2	TGCAGTGCTCGCCACGGGCTAGCGGGAGGGCCGACGGACGCAGGGAATGAGCAGTTCTTC	CSARHGLAGGPTDAGNEQFF
TRBV3-1	TRBJ2-3	few	NA	TGTGCCAGCAGCCCTTACCGACCCGGGGCAGATACGCAGTATTTT	CASSPYRPGADTQYF
TRBV14	TRBJ2-5	few	NA	TGTGCCAGCAGCCAAGAGACCAGTTTCTACTATGGGACCCAGTACTTC	CASSQETSFYYGTQYF
TRBV18	TRBJ2-7	many	TRBD1	TGTGCCAGCTCACCAACACGAACGGGACAGGGAACCTACGAGCAGTACTTC	CASSPTRTGQGTYEQYF
TRBV5-1	TRBJ1-2	few	TRBD1	TGCGCCAGCAGCCCCACAGGGGGCTTCTATGGCTACACCTTC	CASSPTGGFYGYTF
TRBV5-4	TRBJ2-3	NA	NA	TGTGCCAGCAGCCTCAAGGGGGGTACAGATACGCAGTATTTT	CASSLKGGTDTQYF
TRBV12-3/TRBV12-4	TRBJ2-7	NA	NA	TGTGCCAGCGCTGCGCTCTACGAGCAGTACTTC	CASAALYEQYF
TRBV9	TRBJ2-3	few	TRBD1	TGTGCCAGCAGCGTATCGACAGGGATGGGGGATACGCAGTATTTT	CASSVSTGMGDTQYF
TRBV6-5	TRBJ2-2	NA	NA	TGTGCCAGCAGCTTGGGTTCGGCAGCGAACACCGGGGAGCTGTTTTTT	CASSLGSAANTGELFF
TRBV27	TRBJ2-7	few	NA	TGTGCCAGCAGTGACCTCCGGGACATCTCCTACGAGCAGTACTTC	CASSDLRDISYEQYF
TRBV4-2	TRBJ2-7	few	NA	TGTGCCAGCAGCCACTCCCCGACTGGCGGTGTCTACGAGCAGTACTTC	CASSHSPTGGVYEQYF
TRBV20-1	TRBJ2-5	NA	NA	TGCAGTGCCATCCACGCCGGTCGGGGAGAGACCCAGTACTTC	CSAIHAGRGETQYF
TRBV4-1	TRBJ2-7	many	TRBD2	TGCGCCAGCAGCCTTGAACTAGCGGGAGGTTCGTACGAGCAGTACTTC	CASSLELAGGSYEQYF
TRBV4-2	TRBJ2-3	NA	NA	TGTGCCAGCAGCCAGTCCTCGGGGGACACAGATACGCAGTATTTT	CASSQSSGDTDTQYF
TRBV6-5	TRBJ1-1	NA	NA	TGTGCCAGCAGTTACGGGGAGGGGCTGAACACTGAAGCTTTCTTT	CASSYGEGLNTEAFF
TRBV2	TRBJ2-2	NA	TRBD1	TGTGCCAGCAGGAACAGGGGGGAGACCGGGGAGCTGTTTTTT	CASRNRGETGELFF
TRBV7-9	TRBJ1-2	few	TRBD1	TGTGCCAGCATCCTCGCACGGGACAGGGCGATCTATGGCTACACCTTC	CASILARDRAIYGYTF